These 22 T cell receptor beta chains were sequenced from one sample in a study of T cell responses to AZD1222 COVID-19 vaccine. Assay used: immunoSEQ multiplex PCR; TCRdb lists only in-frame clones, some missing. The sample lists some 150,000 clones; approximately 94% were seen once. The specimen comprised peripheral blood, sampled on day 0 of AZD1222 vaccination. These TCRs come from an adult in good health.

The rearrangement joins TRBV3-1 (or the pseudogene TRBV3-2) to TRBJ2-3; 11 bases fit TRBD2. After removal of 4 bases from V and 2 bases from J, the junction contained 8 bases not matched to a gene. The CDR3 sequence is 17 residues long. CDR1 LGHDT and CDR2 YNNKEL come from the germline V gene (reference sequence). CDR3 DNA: TGTGCCAGCAGCCCCAGCCGGACTAGCGGGCCCACAGATACGCAGTATTTT. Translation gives CASSPSRTSGPTDTQYF.

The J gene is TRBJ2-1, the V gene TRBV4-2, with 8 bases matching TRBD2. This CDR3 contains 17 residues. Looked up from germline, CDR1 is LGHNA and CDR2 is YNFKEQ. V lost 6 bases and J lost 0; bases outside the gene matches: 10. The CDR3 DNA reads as TGTGCCAGCAGGGACCGAAAAACTAGCGGCTCCTACAATGAGCAGTTCTTC. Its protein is CASRDRKTSGSYNEQFF.

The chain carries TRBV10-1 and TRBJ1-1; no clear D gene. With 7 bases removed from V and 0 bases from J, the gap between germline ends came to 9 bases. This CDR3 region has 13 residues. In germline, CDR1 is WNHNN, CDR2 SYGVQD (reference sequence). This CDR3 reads CASNGRMNTEAFF. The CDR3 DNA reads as TGCGCCAGCAATGGGCGTATGAACACTGAAGCTTTCTTT.

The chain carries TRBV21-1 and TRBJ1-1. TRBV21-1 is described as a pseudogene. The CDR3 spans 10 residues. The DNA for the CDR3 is TGTGCCAGCAGCCCTATTGAAGCTTTCTTT. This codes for CASSPIEAFF.

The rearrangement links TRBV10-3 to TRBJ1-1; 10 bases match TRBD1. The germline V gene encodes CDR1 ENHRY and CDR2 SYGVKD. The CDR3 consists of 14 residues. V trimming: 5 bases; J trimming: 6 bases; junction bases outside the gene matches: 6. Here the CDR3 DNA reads TGTGCCATCAGTCCCGGGACAGGGGCCCCTGAAGCTTTCTTT. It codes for CAISPGTGAPEAFF.

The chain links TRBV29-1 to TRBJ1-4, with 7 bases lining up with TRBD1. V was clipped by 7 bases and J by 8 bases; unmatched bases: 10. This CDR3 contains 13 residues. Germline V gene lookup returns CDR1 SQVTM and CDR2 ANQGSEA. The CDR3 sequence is CSAKGGDSEKLFF. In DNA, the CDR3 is TGCAGCGCCAAGGGGGGGGACAGCGAAAAACTGTTTTTT.

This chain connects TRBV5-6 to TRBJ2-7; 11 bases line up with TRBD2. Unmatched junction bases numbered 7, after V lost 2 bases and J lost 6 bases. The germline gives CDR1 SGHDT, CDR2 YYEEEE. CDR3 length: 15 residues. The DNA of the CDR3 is TGTGCCAGCAGCTTTAGCGGGAGGGTGTATGGCGAGCAGTACTTC. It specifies CASSFSGRVYGEQYF.

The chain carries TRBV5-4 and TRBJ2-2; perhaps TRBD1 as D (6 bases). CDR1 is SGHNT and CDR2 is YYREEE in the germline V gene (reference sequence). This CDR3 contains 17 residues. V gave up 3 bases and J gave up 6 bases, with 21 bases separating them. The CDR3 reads CASSSGGQGTTPGELFF. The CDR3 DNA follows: TGTGCCAGCAGCTCTGGGGGACAAGGAACGACTCCCGGGGAGCTGTTTTTT.

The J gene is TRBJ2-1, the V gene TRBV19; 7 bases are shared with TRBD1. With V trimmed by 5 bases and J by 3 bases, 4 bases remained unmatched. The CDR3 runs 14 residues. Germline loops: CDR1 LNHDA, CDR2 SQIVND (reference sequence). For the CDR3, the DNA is TGTGCCAGTAGTCCGGGACAGAGCTACAATGAGCAGTTCTTC. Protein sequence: CASSPGQSYNEQFF. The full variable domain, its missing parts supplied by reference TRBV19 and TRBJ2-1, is DGGITQSPKYLFRKEGQNVTLSCEQNLNHDAMYWYRQDPGQGLRLIYYSQIVNDFQKGDIAEGYSVSREKKESFPLTVTSAQKNPTAFYLCASSPGQSYNEQFFGPGTRLTVL.

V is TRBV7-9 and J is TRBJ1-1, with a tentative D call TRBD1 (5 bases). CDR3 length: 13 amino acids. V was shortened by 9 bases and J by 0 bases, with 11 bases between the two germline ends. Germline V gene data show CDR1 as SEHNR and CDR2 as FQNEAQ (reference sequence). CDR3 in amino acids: CASSKGLNTEAFF. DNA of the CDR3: TGTGCCAGTTCAAAGGGGCTGAACACTGAAGCTTTCTTT.

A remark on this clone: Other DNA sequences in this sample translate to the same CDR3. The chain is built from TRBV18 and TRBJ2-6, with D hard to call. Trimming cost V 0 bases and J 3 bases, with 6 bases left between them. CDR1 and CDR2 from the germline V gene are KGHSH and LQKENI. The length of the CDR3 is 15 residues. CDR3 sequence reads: CASSPPRSGANVLTF. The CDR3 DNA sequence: TGTGCCAGCTCACCACCGAGGAGTGGGGCCAACGTCCTGACTTTC.

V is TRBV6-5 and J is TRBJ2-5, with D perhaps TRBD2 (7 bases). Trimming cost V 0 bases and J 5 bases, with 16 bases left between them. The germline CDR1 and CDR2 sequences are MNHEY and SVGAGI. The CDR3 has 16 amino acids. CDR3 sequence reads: CASSYSREGGGETQYF. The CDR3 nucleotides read TGTGCCAGCAGTTACTCCCGCGAGGGGGGAGGGGAGACCCAGTACTTC.

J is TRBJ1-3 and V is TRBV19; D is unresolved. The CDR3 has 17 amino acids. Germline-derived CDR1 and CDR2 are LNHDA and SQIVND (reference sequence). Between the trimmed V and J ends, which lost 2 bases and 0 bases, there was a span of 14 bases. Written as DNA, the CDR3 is TGTGCCAGTAGTATAATCGGGGTTCCATCCTCTGGAAACACCATATATTTT. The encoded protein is CASSIIGVPSSGNTIYF. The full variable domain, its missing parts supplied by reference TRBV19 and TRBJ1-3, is DGGITQSPKYLFRKEGQNVTLSCEQNLNHDAMYWYRQDPGQGLRLIYYSQIVNDFQKGDIAEGYSVSREKKESFPLTVTSAQKNPTAFYLCASSIIGVPSSGNTIYFGEGSWLTVV.

The CDR3 nucleotides are TGTGCCAGCAGCCAAGATCACCGACAGGGAGTGACCTTC. Its protein product is CASSQDHRQGVTF. This rearrangement joins TRBV14 to TRBJ1-2; 7 nucleotides match TRBD1. The CDR3 spans 13 residues. In germline, CDR1 is SGHDN, CDR2 FVKESK. V shed 0 bases and J 14 bases; nucleotides not matched to a gene: 9.

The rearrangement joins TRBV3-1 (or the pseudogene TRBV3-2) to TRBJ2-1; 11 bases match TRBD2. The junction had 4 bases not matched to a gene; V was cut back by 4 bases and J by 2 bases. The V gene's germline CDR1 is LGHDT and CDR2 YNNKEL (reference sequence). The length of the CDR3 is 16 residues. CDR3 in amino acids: CASSPSGRSTYNEQFF. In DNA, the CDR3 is TGTGCCAGCAGCCCTAGCGGGAGGTCAACCTACAATGAGCAGTTCTTC.

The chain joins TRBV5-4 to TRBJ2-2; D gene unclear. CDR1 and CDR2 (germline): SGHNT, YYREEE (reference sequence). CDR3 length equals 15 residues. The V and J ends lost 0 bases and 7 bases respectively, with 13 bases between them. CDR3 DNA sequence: TGTGCCAGCAGCTTGGGGTCAGGTCAATACGGGGAGCTGTTTTTT. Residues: CASSLGSGQYGELFF.

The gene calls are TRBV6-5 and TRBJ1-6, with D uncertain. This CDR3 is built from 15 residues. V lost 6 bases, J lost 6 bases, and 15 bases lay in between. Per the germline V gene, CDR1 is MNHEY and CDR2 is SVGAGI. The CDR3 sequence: CASSHKGGSNSPLHF. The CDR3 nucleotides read TGTGCCAGCAGCCACAAGGGTGGCAGTAATTCACCCCTCCACTTT.

CDR3 protein: CASEGLSSGNTIYF. The CDR3 coding sequence is TGTGCCAGCGAAGGGCTGAGCTCTGGAAACACCATATATTTT. The chain is built from TRBV3-1 (or the pseudogene TRBV3-2) and TRBJ1-3; D remains ambiguous. Germline V gives CDR1 LGHDT, CDR2 YNNKEL (reference sequence). This CDR3 has 14 amino acids. With 8 bases removed from V and 0 bases from J, the gap between germline ends came to 11 bases.

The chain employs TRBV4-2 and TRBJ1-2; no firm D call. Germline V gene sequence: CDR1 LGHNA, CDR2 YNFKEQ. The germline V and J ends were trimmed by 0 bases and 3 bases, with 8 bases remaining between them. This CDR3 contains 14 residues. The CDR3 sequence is CASSQELGDYGYTF. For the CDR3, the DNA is TGTGCCAGCAGCCAAGAGCTCGGGGACTATGGCTACACCTTC.

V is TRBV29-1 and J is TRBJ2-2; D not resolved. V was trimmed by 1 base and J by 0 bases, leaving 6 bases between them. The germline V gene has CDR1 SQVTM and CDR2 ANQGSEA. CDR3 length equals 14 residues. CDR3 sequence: CSVEGTANTGELFF. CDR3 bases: TGCAGCGTTGAAGGGACGGCGAACACCGGGGAGCTGTTTTTT.

The CDR3 DNA follows: TGCAGCGCCGCAGGGAGAGTGGGAGGAAACACCATATATTTT. It translates to CSAAGRVGGNTIYF. The chain employs TRBV29-1 and TRBJ1-3, with D perhaps matching TRBD1 (5 bases). Trimming shortened V by 7 bases and J by 4 bases, and 17 bases separated the two germline ends. CDR1 SQVTM and CDR2 ANQGSEA come from the germline V gene. This CDR3 spans 14 amino acids. Filled out from reference TRBV29-1 and TRBJ1-3, the complete variable domain reads SAVISQKPSRDICQRGTSLTIQCQVDSQVTMMFWYRQQPGQSLTLIATANQGSEATYESGFVIDKFPISRPNLTFSTLTVSNMSPEDSSIYLCSAAGRVGGNTIYFGEGSWLTVV.

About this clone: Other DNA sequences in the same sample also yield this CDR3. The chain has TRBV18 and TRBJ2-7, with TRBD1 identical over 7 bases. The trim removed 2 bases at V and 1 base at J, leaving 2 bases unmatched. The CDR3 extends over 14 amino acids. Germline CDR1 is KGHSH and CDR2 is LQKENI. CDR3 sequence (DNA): TGTGCCAGCTCACCAGGGACAGATTCCTACGAGCAGTACTTC. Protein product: CASSPGTDSYEQYF.